Presented here are 9 T cell receptor beta chains from one specimen sequenced in a study of T-cell memory formation after mild COVID-19. TCRdb re-derived calls from the 5' RACE reads in MiXCR, one entry per CDR3 protein. The sample consists of roughly 320,000 distinct CDR3 sequences, 28% of them appearing once. Sequencing input: PBMCs or a T cell subset sorted from them (not recorded which). These receptors all come from an adult woman who had mild COVID-19 (a few samples of this study predate the infection). Cell type and time point are not known.

This chain connects TRBV3-1 to TRBJ1-4; D gene uncertain. Trimming took off 3 bases at V and 5 bases at J, with 10 bases between the two ends. Per germline, CDR1 LGHDT and CDR2 YNNKEL (reference sequence). CDR3 length: 14 amino acids. The CDR3 region is CASSHEGNNEKLFF. In DNA form, the CDR3 reads TGTGCCAGCAGCCATGAGGGCAACAATGAAAAACTGTTTTTT.

The J gene is TRBJ2-1, the V gene TRBV20-1, with 8 bases matching TRBD1. CDR3 length: 15 amino acids. Germline V gene sequence: CDR1 DFQATT, CDR2 SNEGSKA (reference sequence). The CDR3 DNA sequence: TGCAGCCACACAGGGGGGACGGGGGTGTTGGGTGAGCAGTTCTTC. This sequence encodes CSHTGGTGVLGEQFF.

This chain connects TRBV10-3 to TRBJ2-7; D possibly matches TRBD1 or TRBD2 (5 bases each). CDR1 is ENHRY, CDR2 SYGVKD, per germline. V was clipped by 8 bases and J by 3 bases, with 11 bases between them. The CDR3 runs 12 residues. The DNA for the CDR3 is TGTGCCATCGCGGCAGGGAGCTACGAGCAGTACTTC. Protein sequence: CAIAAGSYEQYF.

The J gene is TRBJ1-5, the V gene TRBV18; weak D call: TRBD1 (5 bases). In germline, CDR1 is KGHSH, CDR2 LQKENI. The CDR3 totals 16 residues. V was pared by 2 bases and J by 4 bases, with 15 bases between. The CDR3 loop is CASSPGVGAKNQPQHF. CDR3 nucleotide sequence: TGTGCCAGCTCACCAGGAGTCGGGGCGAAGAATCAGCCCCAGCATTTT.

J is TRBJ1-1 and V is TRBV12-3 or TRBV12-4; the D is unclear. The CDR3 contains 14 residues. The V end was cut by 0 bases, the J end by 3 bases, with 8 bases between. CDR3 coding DNA: TGTGCCAGCAGTTTAGCGGGGTACGACACTGAAGCTTTCTTT. Its translation is CASSLAGYDTEAFF.

V is TRBV9 and J is TRBJ1-2; D is undetermined. CDR3 length equals 15 residues. V lost 1 base to trimming and J lost 4 bases, with 14 bases between them. CDR1 is SGDLS and CDR2 is YYNGEE in the germline V gene. For the CDR3, the DNA is TGTGCCAGCAGCGTACTAAGTGACGGGTCCTATGGCTACACCTTC. Its translation is CASSVLSDGSYGYTF.

The chain couples TRBV27 to TRBJ2-2; D gene unclear. Germline CDR1 reads MNHEY; CDR2 reads SMNVEV (reference sequence). The ends were cut back, 6 bases at V and 0 bases at J, with 11 bases in the middle. The CDR3 extends over 15 amino acids. DNA of the CDR3: TGTGCCAGCAGGCCCGGTCAGTCGAACACCGGGGAGCTGTTTTTT. The encoded protein is CASRPGQSNTGELFF.

CDR3 nucleotide sequence: TGTGCCAGCAGCCCTTCGGGACTAGCGCAGAACAATGAGCAGTTCTTC. Protein sequence: CASSPSGLAQNNEQFF. The chain combines TRBV14 with TRBJ2-1, with 10 bases lining up with TRBD2. Looked up from germline, CDR1 is SGHDN and CDR2 is FVKESK. This CDR3 is built from 16 residues. V dropped 4 bases and J dropped 5; count of bases not matched to a gene: 8.

The chain employs TRBV12-3 or TRBV12-4 and TRBJ1-5, with 7 nucleotides matching TRBD1. V was pared by 4 bases and J by 2 bases, with 5 bases of the junction left unmatched. The CDR3 totals 15 residues. CDR3 coding DNA: TGTGCCAGCAGTTCGGACAGGAGTGGCAATCAGCCCCAGCATTTT. Translation: CASSSDRSGNQPQHF.